The T cell receptor (beta chain) under discussion was sequenced for a study of T cells in Graves' hyperthyroidism and ophthalmopathy (dated by TCRdb to between 2018 and 2021). For the wider study: Peripheral blood was collected at initial diagnosis, before any treatment. To identify TCR V-J signatures that set the groups apart, the researchers used a discovery cohort of 90 to 100 patients, made up of under 50 with Graves' ophthalmopathy and 55 to 65 with stable Graves' hyperthyroidism. Whether ophthalmopathy could be predicted prospectively was tested in an independent validation cohort made up of approximately 19 hyperthyroidism patients plus 17 patients who later progressed to ophthalmopathy. The 100 or so discovery patients were randomly split 7:3 into training and test sets. In about 6 Graves' hyperthyroidism patients, the study also compared T-cell repertoires from thyroid tissue with T-cell repertoires from blood. Once sampling was done, hyperthyroidism patients were given methimazole at a starting dose of 30 mg daily, whereas ophthalmopathy patients were given high-dose intravenous methylprednisolone. According to the paper, TCR Vbeta CDR3 sequencing was carried out on roughly 130 peripheral blood samples, which came from approximately 43 ophthalmopathy, under 85 hyperthyroidism and 17 progressor patients.

This clonotype was observed many times. The target of this receptor is not known. Base qualities are not at hand, and no much larger clone is one base apart. From the cysteine up to the phenylalanine, the CDR3 has a length of 12 residues. The CDR3 DNA has 36 bases and is translated from base 1. The germline V gene (reference sequence) specifies SEHNR as CDR1 and FQNEAQ as CDR2. V lost 2 bases and J lost 5 bases; the stretch between them is 4 bases long. On the study overall, not on this receptor specifically: A model built on a 13 V-J signature distinguished ophthalmopathy from stable hyperthyroidism, reaching about 88% sensitivity and around 81% specificity in cross-validation and 80%/75% in testing. No statistical method was used to set the sample size in advance, and investigators knew the group allocation. Most expanded thyroid clonotypes (frequency above 0.001) were also found in blood, which suggests that blood repertoires may mirror thyroid immune responses. In validation, the model predicted progression to ophthalmopathy a median of about 6.8 months before onset, with approximately 68% sensitivity and roughly 72% specificity.

Ophthalmopathy patients had moderately to severely active disease, with a Clinical Activity Score of 3 or more, a NOSPECS grade of 4 or more, and a disease duration of less than 3 months. Patients with uncontrolled infections, other autoimmune diseases, pregnancy or lactation were excluded. Diagnoses were based on clinical symptoms, serum thyroxine and TRAb, thyroid ultrasound and orbital computed tomography. PBMCs were separated from roughly 9.3 ml of fresh peripheral blood using Ficoll-Paque density gradient centrifugation. Total RNA was extracted with Trizol reagent, and quality was checked on an Agilent 2100 Bioanalyzer. Amplification of TCR beta CDR3 regions was carried out from RNA transcripts. A first-round RT-PCR of the TCR CDR3 used the HTBI primer set with the Qiagen OneStep RT-PCR kit. Libraries were constructed in a second round of multiplex PCR, after which size selection and purification were performed. The libraries were sequenced on an Illumina HiSeq2000 using paired-end 100 bp reads. From the authors' description of their analysis: Raw data were processed with SOAPnuke, discarding reads with adapters, uncalled bases, mean Phred below 15, or no exact constant-primer or identifier match. High-quality paired reads were merged using COPE v1.2.5, and each unique nucleotide sequence was defined as a clonotype. MiTCR v1.1 was used to align the clonotypes against IMGT TRBV, TRBD and TRBJ reference segments. Analysis was restricted to V-J combinations with a frequency above 0.0001, which covered roughly 99% of repertoires. The TCS score was defined as F50 (clonal expansion) divided by E x V (chaos), with BLOSUM62-based TCRdist calculated between CDR3 peptides within each V-J. Welch's t-statistics and random forest reduced 450 to 600 V-J features to 10 to 15, which were used in a naive Bayes classifier (R e1071). In TCRdb, the public reads were trimmed at Q25 with fastp and aligned with MiXCR, with productive beta chains retained. Every CDR3 protein is listed once, alongside the most common genes and DNA of its rows. TCRdb's processing, not the authors' own work, is the source of the V and J calls. The sample data list more than 300,000 distinct CDR3 sequences, and about 14% of these were observed just once. The top ten clones comprise about 18% of the sample.

The rearrangement joined TRBV7-9 to TRBJ2-1; confidence is insufficient to name the D gene. This clonotype was obtained from a woman in her 30s with Graves' ophthalmopathy. The sample taken for sequencing was blood. The DNA sequence is given as TGTGCCAGCAGCTTAAGGGACAATGAGCAGTTCTTC. It specifies CASSLRDNEQFF.